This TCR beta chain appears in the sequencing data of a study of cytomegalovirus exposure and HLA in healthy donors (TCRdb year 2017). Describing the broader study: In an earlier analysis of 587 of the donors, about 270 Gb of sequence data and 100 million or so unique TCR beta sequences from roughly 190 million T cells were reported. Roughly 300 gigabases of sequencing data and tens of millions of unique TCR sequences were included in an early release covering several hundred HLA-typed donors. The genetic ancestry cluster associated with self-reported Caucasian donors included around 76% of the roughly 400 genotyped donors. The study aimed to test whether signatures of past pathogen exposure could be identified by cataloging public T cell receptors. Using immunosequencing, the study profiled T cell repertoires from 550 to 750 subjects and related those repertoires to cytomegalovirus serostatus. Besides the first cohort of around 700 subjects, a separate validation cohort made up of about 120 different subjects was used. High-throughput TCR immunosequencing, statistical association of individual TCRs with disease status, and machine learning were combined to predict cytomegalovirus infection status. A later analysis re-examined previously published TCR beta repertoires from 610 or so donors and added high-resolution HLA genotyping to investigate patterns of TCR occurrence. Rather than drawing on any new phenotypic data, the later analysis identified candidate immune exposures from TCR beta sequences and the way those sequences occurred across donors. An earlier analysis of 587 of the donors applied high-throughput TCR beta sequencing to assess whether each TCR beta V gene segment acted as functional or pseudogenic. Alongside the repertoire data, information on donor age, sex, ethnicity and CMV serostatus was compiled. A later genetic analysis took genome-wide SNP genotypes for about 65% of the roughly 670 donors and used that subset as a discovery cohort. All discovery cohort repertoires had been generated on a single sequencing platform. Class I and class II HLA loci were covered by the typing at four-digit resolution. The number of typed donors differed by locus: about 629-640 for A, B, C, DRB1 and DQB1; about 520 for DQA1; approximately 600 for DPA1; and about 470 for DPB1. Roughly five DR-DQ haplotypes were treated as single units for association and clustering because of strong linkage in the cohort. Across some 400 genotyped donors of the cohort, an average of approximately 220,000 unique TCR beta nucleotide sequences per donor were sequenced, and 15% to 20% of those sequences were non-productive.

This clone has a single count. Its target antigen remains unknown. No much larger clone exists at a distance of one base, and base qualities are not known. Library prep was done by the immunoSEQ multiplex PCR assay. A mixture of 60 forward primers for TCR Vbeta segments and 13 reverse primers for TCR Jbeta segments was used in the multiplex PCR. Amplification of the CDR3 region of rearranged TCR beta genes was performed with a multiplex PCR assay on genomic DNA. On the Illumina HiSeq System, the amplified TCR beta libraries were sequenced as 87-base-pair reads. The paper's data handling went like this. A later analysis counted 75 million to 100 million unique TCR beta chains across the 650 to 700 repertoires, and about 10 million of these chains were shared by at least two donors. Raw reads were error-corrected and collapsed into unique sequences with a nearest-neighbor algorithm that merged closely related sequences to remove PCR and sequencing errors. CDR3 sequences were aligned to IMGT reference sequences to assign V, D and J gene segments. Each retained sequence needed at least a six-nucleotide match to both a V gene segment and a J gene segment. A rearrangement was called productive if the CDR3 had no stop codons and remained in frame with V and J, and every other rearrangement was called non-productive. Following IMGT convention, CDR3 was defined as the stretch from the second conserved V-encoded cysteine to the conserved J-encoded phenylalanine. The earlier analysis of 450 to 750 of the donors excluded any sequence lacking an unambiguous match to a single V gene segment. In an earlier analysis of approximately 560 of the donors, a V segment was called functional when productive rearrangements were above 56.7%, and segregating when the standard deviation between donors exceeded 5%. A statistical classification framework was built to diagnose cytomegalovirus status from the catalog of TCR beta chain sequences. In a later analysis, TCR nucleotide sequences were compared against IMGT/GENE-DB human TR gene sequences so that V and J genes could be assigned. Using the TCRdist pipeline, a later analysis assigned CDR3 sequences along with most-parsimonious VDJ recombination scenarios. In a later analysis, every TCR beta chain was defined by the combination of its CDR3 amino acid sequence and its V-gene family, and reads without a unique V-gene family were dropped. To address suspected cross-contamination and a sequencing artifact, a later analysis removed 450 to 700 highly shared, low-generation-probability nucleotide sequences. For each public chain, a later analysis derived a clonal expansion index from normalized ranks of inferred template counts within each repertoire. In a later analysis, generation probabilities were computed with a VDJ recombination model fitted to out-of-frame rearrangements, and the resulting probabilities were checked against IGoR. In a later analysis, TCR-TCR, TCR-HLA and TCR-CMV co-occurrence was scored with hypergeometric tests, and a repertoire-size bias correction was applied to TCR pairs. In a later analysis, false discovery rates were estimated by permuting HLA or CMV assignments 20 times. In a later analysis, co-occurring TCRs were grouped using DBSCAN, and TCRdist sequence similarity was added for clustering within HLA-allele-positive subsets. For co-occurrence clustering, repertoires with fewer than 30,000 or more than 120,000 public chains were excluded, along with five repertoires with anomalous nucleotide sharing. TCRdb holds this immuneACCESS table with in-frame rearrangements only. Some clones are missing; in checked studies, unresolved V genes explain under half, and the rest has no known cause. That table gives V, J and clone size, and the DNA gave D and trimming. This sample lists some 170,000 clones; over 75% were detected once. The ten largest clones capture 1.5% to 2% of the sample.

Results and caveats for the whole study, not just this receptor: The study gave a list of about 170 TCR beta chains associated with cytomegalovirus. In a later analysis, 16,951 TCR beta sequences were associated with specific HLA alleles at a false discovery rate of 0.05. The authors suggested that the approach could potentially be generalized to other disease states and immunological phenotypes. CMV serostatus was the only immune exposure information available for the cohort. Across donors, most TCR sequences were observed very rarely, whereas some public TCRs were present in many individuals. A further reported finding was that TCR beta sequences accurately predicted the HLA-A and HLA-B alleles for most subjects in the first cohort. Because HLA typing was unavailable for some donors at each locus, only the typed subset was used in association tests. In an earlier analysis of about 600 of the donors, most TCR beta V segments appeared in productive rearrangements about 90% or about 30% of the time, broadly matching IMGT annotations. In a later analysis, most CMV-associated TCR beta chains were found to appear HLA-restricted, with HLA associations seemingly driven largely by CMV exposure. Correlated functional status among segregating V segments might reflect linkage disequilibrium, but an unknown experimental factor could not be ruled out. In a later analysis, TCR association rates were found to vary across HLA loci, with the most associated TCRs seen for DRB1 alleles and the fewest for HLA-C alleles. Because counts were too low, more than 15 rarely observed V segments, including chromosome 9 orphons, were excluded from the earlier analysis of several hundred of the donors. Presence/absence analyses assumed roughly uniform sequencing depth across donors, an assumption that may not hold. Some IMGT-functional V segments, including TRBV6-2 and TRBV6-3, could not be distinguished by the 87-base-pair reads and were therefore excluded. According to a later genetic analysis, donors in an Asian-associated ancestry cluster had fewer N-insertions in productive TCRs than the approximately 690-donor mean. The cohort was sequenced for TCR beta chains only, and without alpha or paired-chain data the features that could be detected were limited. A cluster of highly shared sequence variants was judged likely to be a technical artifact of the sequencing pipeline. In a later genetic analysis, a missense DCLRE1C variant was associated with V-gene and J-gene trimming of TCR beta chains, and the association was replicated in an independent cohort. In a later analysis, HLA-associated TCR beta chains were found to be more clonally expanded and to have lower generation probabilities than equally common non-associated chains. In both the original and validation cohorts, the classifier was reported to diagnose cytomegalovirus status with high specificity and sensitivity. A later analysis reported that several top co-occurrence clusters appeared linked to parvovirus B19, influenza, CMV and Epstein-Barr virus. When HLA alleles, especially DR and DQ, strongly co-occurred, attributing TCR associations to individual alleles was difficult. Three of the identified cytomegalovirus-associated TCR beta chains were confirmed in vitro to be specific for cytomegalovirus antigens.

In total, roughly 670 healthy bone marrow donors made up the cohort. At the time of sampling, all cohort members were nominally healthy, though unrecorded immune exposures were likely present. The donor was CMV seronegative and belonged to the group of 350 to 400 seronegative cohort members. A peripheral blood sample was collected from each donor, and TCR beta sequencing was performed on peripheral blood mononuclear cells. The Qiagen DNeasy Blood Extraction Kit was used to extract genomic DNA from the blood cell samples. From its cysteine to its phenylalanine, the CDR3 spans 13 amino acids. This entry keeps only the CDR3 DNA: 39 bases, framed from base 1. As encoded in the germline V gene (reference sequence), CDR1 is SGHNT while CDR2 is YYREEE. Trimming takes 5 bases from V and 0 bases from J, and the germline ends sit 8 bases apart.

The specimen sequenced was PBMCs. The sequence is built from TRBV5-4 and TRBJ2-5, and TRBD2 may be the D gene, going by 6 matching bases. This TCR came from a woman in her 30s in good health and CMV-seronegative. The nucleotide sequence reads TGTGCCAGCAGGGAGGGACACCAAGAGACCCAGTACTTC. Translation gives CASREGHQETQYF.